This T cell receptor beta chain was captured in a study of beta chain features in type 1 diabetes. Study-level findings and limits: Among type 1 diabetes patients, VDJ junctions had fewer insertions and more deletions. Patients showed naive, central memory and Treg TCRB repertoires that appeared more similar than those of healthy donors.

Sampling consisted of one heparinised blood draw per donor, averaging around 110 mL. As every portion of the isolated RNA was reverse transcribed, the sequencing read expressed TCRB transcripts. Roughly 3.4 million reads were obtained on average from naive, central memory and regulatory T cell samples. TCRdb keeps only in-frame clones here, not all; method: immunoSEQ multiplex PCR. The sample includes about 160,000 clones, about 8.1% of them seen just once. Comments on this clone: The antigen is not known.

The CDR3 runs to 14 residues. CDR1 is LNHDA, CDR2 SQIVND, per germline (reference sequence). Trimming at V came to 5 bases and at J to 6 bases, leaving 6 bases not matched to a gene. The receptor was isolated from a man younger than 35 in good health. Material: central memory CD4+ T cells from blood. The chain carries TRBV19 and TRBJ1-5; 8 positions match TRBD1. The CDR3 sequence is CASSGTGARQPQHF. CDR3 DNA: TGTGCCAGTAGTGGGACAGGAGCTCGTCAGCCCCAGCATTTT.